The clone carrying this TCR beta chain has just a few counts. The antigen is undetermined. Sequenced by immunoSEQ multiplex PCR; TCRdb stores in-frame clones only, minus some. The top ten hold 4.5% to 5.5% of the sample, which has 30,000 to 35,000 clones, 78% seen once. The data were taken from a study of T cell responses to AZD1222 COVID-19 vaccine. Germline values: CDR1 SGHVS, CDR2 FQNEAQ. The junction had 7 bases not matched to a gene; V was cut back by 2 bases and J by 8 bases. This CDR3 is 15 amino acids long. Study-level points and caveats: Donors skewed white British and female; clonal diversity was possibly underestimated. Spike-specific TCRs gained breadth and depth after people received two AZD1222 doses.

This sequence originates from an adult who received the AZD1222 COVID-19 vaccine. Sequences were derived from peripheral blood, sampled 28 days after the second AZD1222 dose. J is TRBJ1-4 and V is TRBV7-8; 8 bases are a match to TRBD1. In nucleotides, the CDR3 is TGTGCCAGCAGCTTAACAGGGGGGCCTGGGGAAAAACTGTTTTTT. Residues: CASSLTGGPGEKLFF.